The 25 T cell receptor beta chains below all came from one sample that was sequenced in a study of cytomegalovirus exposure and HLA in healthy donors. The primer mix had 60 Vbeta and 13 Jbeta primers. The repertoire was sequenced with immunoSEQ multiplex PCR; TCRdb's copy has only in-frame clones and lacks some. Of some 130,000 clones detected, around four fifths appear once; the ten largest clones hold about 4.4%. Sequenced: PBMCs. The receptors derive from a man aged 30 to 39 in good health.

This clone was seen a few times. The chain has TRBV6-4 and TRBJ2-1, with 11 bases lining up with TRBD2. The CDR3 contains 15 residues. Trimming took 4 bases from V and 6 from J; bases not matched to a gene: 5. Germline V gene data show CDR1 as MRHNA and CDR2 as SNTAGT. CDR3: CASSATSGSGNEQFF. CDR3 coding DNA: TGTGCCAGCAGTGCAACTAGCGGGAGTGGCAATGAGCAGTTCTTC.

This chain links TRBV18 with TRBJ2-5; D call uncertain. The CDR3 runs 15 residues. Germline V gene sequence: CDR1 KGHSH, CDR2 LQKENI. Trimming shortened V by 2 bases and J by 5 bases, and 15 bases separated the two germline ends. CDR3 sequence reads: CASSPAEIRRETQYF. As DNA, the CDR3 is TGTGCCAGCTCACCAGCTGAGATACGTCGGGAGACCCAGTACTTC.

This chain uses TRBV5-4 with TRBJ2-3, with D unresolved. The CDR3 totals 15 residues. CDR1 is SGHNT, CDR2 YYREEE, per germline (reference sequence). Trimming removed 0 bases from V and 6 bases from J, with 14 bases in between. The CDR3 DNA sequence: TGTGCCAGCAGCTTGGGAGGCCGCGGATGGGATACGCAGTATTTT. It codes for CASSLGGRGWDTQYF.

The gene calls are TRBV10-3 and TRBJ2-1, with 9 bases fitting TRBD2. CDR3 size: 16 residues. In germline, CDR1 is ENHRY, CDR2 SYGVKD. The V gene end was trimmed by 4 bases and the J gene end by 5 bases; junction bases not matched to a gene: 9. CDR3 protein: CAISGSWTSDHNEQFF. CDR3 DNA sequence: TGTGCCATCAGTGGATCATGGACTAGCGATCACAATGAGCAGTTCTTC.

The table lists this clone with a count of one. The chain couples TRBV10-2 to TRBJ1-5; TRBD1 matches at 7 bases. The CDR3 has 13 amino acids. Germline CDR1 reads WSHSY; CDR2 reads SAAADI. J gave up 7 bases and V 7 bases, and 7 bases lay outside the gene matches. CDR3: CASKQGSGQPQHF. In DNA form, the CDR3 reads TGCGCCAGCAAACAGGGGTCCGGGCAGCCCCAGCATTTT.

V is TRBV5-4 and J is TRBJ2-7; D is ambiguous. The CDR3 extends over 14 amino acids. Trimming took 1 base from V and 2 from J, leaving 10 bases between them. In germline, CDR1 is SGHNT, CDR2 YYREEE (reference sequence). CDR3: CASSLSGSPYEQYF. For the CDR3, the DNA is TGTGCCAGCAGCTTGTCGGGTAGTCCCTACGAGCAGTACTTC. Drawing the rest from reference TRBV5-4 and TRBJ2-7, the complete variable domain is ETGVTQSPTHLIKTRGQQVTLRCSSQSGHNTVSWYQQALGQGPQFIFQYYREEENGRGNFPPRFSGLQFPNYSSELNVNALELDDSALYLCASSLSGSPYEQYFGPGTRLTVT.

This chain connects TRBV5-1 to TRBJ1-1, with D unresolved. V lost 1 base to trimming and J lost 1 base, with 8 bases between them. The germline gives CDR1 SGHRS, CDR2 YFSETQ. This CDR3 is built from 14 residues. The CDR3 spells CASSLLASNTEAFF. The CDR3 coding sequence is TGCGCCAGCAGCTTGTTGGCCTCGAACACTGAAGCTTTCTTT.

The rearrangement joins TRBV2 to TRBJ2-1; D is undetermined. The germline V and J ends were trimmed by 3 bases and 10 bases, with 4 bases remaining between them. This CDR3 is 10 amino acids long. Germline CDR1 SNHLY, CDR2 FYNNEI. As DNA, the CDR3 is TGTGCCAGCAGTGAGGCAGAGCAGTTCTTC. It yields the protein CASSEAEQFF.

The chain links TRBV5-1 to TRBJ2-5, with a weak D call TRBD2 (6 bases). The CDR3 runs 14 residues. Trimming took 1 base from V and 11 from J, leaving 18 bases between them. From germline, CDR1 is SGHRS and CDR2 YFSETQ. CDR3: CASSLRQGGEVQYF. Written as DNA, the CDR3 is TGCGCCAGCAGCTTGCGGCAGGGCGGGGAGGTGCAGTACTTC.

This rearrangement joins TRBV9 to TRBJ2-1; D may be TRBD1 (5 bases). Germline CDR1 SGDLS, CDR2 YYNGEE. CDR3 length equals 17 residues. Trimming took off 3 bases at V and 3 bases at J, with 19 bases between the two ends. The CDR3 DNA reads TGTGCCAGCAGCGCGACCCCCCACGTAGACAGCTACAATGAGCAGTTCTTC. Encoded protein: CASSATPHVDSYNEQFF.

Only a few counts were recorded for this clone. The J gene is TRBJ2-1, the V gene TRBV18; D call uncertain. The CDR3 totals 14 residues. Trimming removed 3 bases at V and 0 bases at J, with 6 bases between. Germline CDR1 KGHSH, CDR2 LQKENI. The CDR3 is CASSPPSSYNEQFF. CDR3 bases: TGTGCCAGCTCACCTCCTAGCTCCTACAATGAGCAGTTCTTC.

The J gene is TRBJ2-5, the V gene TRBV7-9; 7 positions match TRBD1. Gene TRBJ2-7 matches the end of the DNA better, so the J call may be wrong. Per germline, CDR1 SEHNR and CDR2 FQNEAQ (reference sequence). This CDR3 has 13 amino acids. The CDR3, as DNA: TGTGCCACCCAAAGGGGGCCGACCTACGAGCAGTACTTC. It is translated as CATQRGPTYEQYF.

The genes are TRBV30 and TRBJ2-1, with 7 positions matching TRBD2. CDR1 is GTSNPN and CDR2 is SVGIG in the germline V gene (reference sequence). The CDR3 loop spans 12 amino acids. The ends lost 4 bases at V and 10 bases at J; junction bases unmatched: 7. The chain's CDR3 is CAWNLAEWEQFF. CDR3 nucleotide sequence: TGTGCCTGGAATCTAGCGGAGTGGGAGCAGTTCTTC.

The chain links TRBV5-1 to TRBJ2-1, with D possibly matching TRBD1 (6 bases). V was pared by 0 bases and J by 4 bases, with 8 bases between. The CDR3 consists of 14 residues. From germline, CDR1 is SGHRS and CDR2 YFSETQ. CDR3 amino acids: CASSLADSYNEQFF. CDR3 sequence (DNA): TGCGCCAGCAGCTTGGCGGACAGTTACAATGAGCAGTTCTTC.

V usage is TRBV11-3 and J usage is TRBJ2-2, with TRBD2 matching 8 bases. The germline V gene encodes CDR1 SGHNT and CDR2 YENEEA. After removal of 0 bases from V and 4 bases from J, the junction contained 13 bases not matched to a gene. The CDR3 has 19 amino acids. The CDR3 DNA follows: TGTGCCAGCAGCTTAGATCAGAGCGGGAGTGCGCGAGTCACCGGGGAGCTGTTTTTT. Translation gives CASSLDQSGSARVTGELFF.

This clone has just a few counts. CDR3 nucleotides: TGTGCCAGCAGTTTTTCGGGACAGGCCCACTACGAGCAGTACTTC. Its protein product is CASSFSGQAHYEQYF. The V call is TRBV28, the J call TRBJ2-7; 8 bases align to TRBD1. The CDR3 is made up of 15 amino acids. The trim removed 3 bases at V and 3 bases at J, leaving 7 bases unmatched. CDR1 is MDHEN and CDR2 is SYDVKM in the germline V gene.

The rearrangement joins TRBV5-6 to TRBJ2-5; 8 positions match TRBD2. V shed 0 bases, J shed 5 bases, and the junction held 9 bases outside the gene matches. Germline CDR1 and CDR2: SGHDT and YYEEEE. The CDR3 sequence is 16 residues long. CDR3 DNA: TGTGCCAGCAGCTTGGACTACGTCGGGAGGGAGGAGACCCAGTACTTC. Protein product: CASSLDYVGREETQYF.

The chain uses TRBV5-1 and TRBJ2-7; the match to TRBD1 covers 8 bases. The germline gives CDR1 SGHRS, CDR2 YFSETQ. The CDR3 is 14 amino acids. J gave up 6 bases and V 4 bases, and 9 bases lay outside the gene matches. The DNA for the CDR3 is TGCGCCAGCAGCAGCGACCCAGGGGGCGGCGAGCAGTACTTC. Its protein is CASSSDPGGGEQYF.

The gene calls are TRBV9 and TRBJ1-5, with TRBD1 identical over 8 bases. The CDR3 totals 14 residues. The junction had 3 bases not matched to a gene; V was cut back by 3 bases and J by 4 bases. Looked up from germline, CDR1 is SGDLS and CDR2 is YYNGEE. The CDR3 DNA reads as TGTGCCAGCAGCGGAGACAGGGGAAATCAGCCCCAGCATTTT. Its translation: CASSGDRGNQPQHF.

The rearrangement uses TRBV16 and TRBJ2-5, with TRBD1 matching 8 bases. The ends lost 4 bases at V and 1 base at J; junction bases unmatched: 5. Germline V gene lookup returns CDR1 KGHSY and CDR2 FQNENV. The CDR3 has 15 amino acids. CDR3 residues: CASSRGQGSQETQYF. Here the CDR3 DNA reads TGTGCCAGCAGCCGAGGACAGGGTTCCCAAGAGACCCAGTACTTC.

The chain recombines TRBV30 with TRBJ2-1, with a possible D match to TRBD2 (6 bases). V lost 6 bases and J lost 1, with 13 bases in between. Per the germline V gene, CDR1 is GTSNPN and CDR2 is SVGIG (reference sequence). CDR3 length: 14 amino acids. The DNA of the CDR3 is TGTGCCTGCGGGAGAGCCGGTTCCTACAATGAGCAGTTCTTC. This encodes CACGRAGSYNEQFF.

This clone has a single count. The chain has TRBV10-3 and TRBJ2-1; TRBD1 matches 10 bases. Germline CDR1 reads ENHRY; CDR2 reads SYGVKD. The length of the CDR3 is 12 residues. J was trimmed by 16 bases and V by 7 bases; bases with no gene match: 10. The CDR3 DNA reads as TGTGCCATCAAAGGGAACAGGACAGGGGGTTTCTTC. It encodes CAIKGNRTGGFF.

The chain is built from TRBV7-9 and TRBJ2-2, with 7 bases identical to TRBD1. This CDR3 is built from 15 residues. Germline values: CDR1 SEHNR, CDR2 FQNEAQ (reference sequence). The junction had 3 bases not matched to a gene; V was cut back by 5 bases and J by 0 bases. The CDR3 is CASSGRGSNTGELFF. CDR3 coding DNA: TGTGCCAGCAGCGGCAGGGGGTCGAACACCGGGGAGCTGTTTTTT.

The rearrangement joins TRBV5-1 to TRBJ2-3, with D maybe TRBD2 (5 bases). The CDR3 loop spans 16 amino acids. V was clipped by 1 base and J by 0 bases, with 12 bases between them. Germline V gene sequence: CDR1 SGHRS, CDR2 YFSETQ. CDR3 in DNA: TGCGCCAGCAGCTTGATGGGAGCGGCTAGCACAGATACGCAGTATTTT. It is translated as CASSLMGAASTDTQYF. Full variable domain (missing parts from reference TRBV5-1 and TRBJ2-3): KAGVTQTPRYLIKTRGQQVTLSCSPISGHRSVSWYQQTPGQGLQFLFEYFSETQRNKGNFPGRFSGRQFSNSRSEMNVSTLELGDSALYLCASSLMGAASTDTQYFGPGTRLTVL.

The chain has TRBV5-6 and TRBJ1-5; D perhaps matches TRBD1 (5 bases). CDR1 is SGHDT, CDR2 YYEEEE, per germline. The CDR3 has 14 residues. The V and J ends lost 3 bases and 8 bases respectively, with 15 bases between them. Here the CDR3 DNA reads TGTGCCAGCAGCTACCGGGGGAGCGGGGAGCCCCAGCATTTT. Its translation: CASSYRGSGEPQHF.